This TCR beta chain emerged from a study of control samples from healthy donors and cancer patients. Germline assignment: CDR1 LNHDA and CDR2 SQIVND (reference sequence). This CDR3 has 12 amino acids. Trimming took 9 bases from V and 5 from J, leaving 10 bases between them. This table comes from immunoSEQ multiplex PCR, and its TCRdb copy is limited to in-frame clones, with some not included. The data hold over 150,000 clones, with 75% to 95% observed a single time. This clonotype was sampled from a woman aged 40 to 50 in good health. The sequenced material came from blood. The chain uses TRBV19 and TRBJ2-2; unclear D gene. For the CDR3, the DNA is TGTGCCAGCCTCAGGAGAACCGGGGAGCTGTTTTTT. Encoded protein: CASLRRTGELFF.